The 24 T cell receptor beta chains below were found in one sample sequenced in a study of T cells in Graves' hyperthyroidism and ophthalmopathy. Amplified regions were TCR beta CDR3 sequences from RNA transcripts. With the HTBI primer set, the TCR CDR3 went through a first round of RT-PCR. Via MiXCR, TCRdb re-called the multiplex PCR reads, giving one row per CDR3 protein. The sample has about 560,000 distinct CDR3 sequences, roughly 17% seen once. Sequenced: blood. Receptors were obtained from a woman aged 18-29 years with Graves' hyperthyroidism.

In this sample, this clonotype turned up many times. The rearrangement links TRBV12-3 or TRBV12-4 to TRBJ2-7, with D perhaps matching TRBD1 or TRBD2 (5 bases each). V was pared by 3 bases and J by 4 bases, with 10 bases between. The CDR3 consists of 13 residues. The CDR3 loop reads CASSFGTAYEQYF. CDR3 in DNA: TGTGCCAGCAGTTTTGGGACGGCATACGAGCAGTACTTC.

This clonotype was observed at least ten times. The V gene is TRBV11-3, the J gene TRBJ2-1, with unresolved D. Germline CDR1 and CDR2: SGHNT and YENEEA. The V end lost 5 bases, the J end lost 6 bases, and 11 bases lay between the germline ends. The CDR3 is made up of 13 amino acids. CDR3: CASSLFRANEQFF. The CDR3 DNA reads TGTGCCAGCAGCCTCTTTCGAGCCAATGAGCAGTTCTTC.

V gene TRBV19 combines with J gene TRBJ1-1, with D perhaps matching TRBD1 (5 bases). With 7 bases removed from V and 4 bases from J, the gap between germline ends came to 16 bases. The germline V gene has CDR1 LNHDA and CDR2 SQIVND (reference sequence). The CDR3 loop spans 14 amino acids. The CDR3 loop is CASTGVGRITEAFF. As DNA, the CDR3 is TGTGCCAGTACGGGGGTCGGTCGGATCACTGAAGCTTTCTTT.

In this sample, this clonotype turned up many times. The chain links TRBV2 to TRBJ2-1; D unclear. Deletions cut 5 bases from V and 3 bases from J, with 14 bases between. The CDR3 runs to 15 residues. The germline gives CDR1 SNHLY, CDR2 FYNNEI. This CDR3 reads CASSLDGVIYNEQFF. The CDR3 nucleotides read TGTGCCAGCAGTTTGGACGGTGTCATCTACAATGAGCAGTTCTTC.

This clonotype was seen many times. V and J are TRBV12-3 or TRBV12-4 and TRBJ1-1; no reliable D call. CDR3 length: 14 residues. Trimming took off 2 bases at V and 3 bases at J, with 10 bases between the two ends. The CDR3 protein is CASSLLGPYTEAFF. The DNA of the CDR3 is TGTGCCAGCAGTTTACTCGGGCCGTACACTGAAGCTTTCTTT.

This clonotype was observed many times. The chain recombines TRBV12-3 or TRBV12-4 with TRBJ2-7; weak D call: TRBD2 (7 bases). The CDR3 contains 14 residues. The germline V and J ends were trimmed by 6 bases and 3 bases, with 15 bases remaining between them. The CDR3 DNA reads TGTGCCAGCAGACGAGCGGGACAAGACTACGAGCAGTACTTC. Residues: CASRRAGQDYEQYF.

The chain uses TRBV24-1 and TRBJ2-1; 10 bases map to TRBD2. The CDR3 is 17 amino acids. CDR1 KGHDR and CDR2 SFDVKD come from the germline V gene. The junction had 7 bases not matched to a gene; V was cut back by 0 bases and J by 6 bases. CDR3 DNA sequence: TGTGCCACCAGTGATTTGCTTACAGCGGGAGGGATCAATGAGCAGTTCTTC. Translated: CATSDLLTAGGINEQFF.

In this sample, this clonotype turned up a few times. The CDR3 sequence is CASSQGLAGAFTDTQYF. The CDR3 nucleotides read TGCGCCAGCAGCCAAGGGCTAGCGGGGGCCTTCACAGATACGCAGTATTTT. The J gene is TRBJ2-3, the V gene TRBV4-1, with TRBD2 matching 10 bases. There are 17 residues in the CDR3. From germline, CDR1 is MGHRA and CDR2 YSYEKL. V gave up 1 base and J gave up 2 bases; unmatched junction bases: 6.

The chain employs TRBV5-1 and TRBJ2-4; D unclear. CDR3 length: 13 amino acids. V gave up 0 bases and J gave up 9 bases, with 10 bases separating them. Germline CDR1 SGHRS, CDR2 YFSETQ. CDR3 coding DNA: TGCGCCAGCAGCTTGGTTACTAATGGCATTCAGTACTTC. Its protein is CASSLVTNGIQYF.

A few counts support this clonotype. The rearrangement uses TRBV12-3 or TRBV12-4 and TRBJ2-1; D ambiguous. The CDR3 has 13 amino acids. The V gene lost 3 bases and the J gene lost 7 bases, with 10 bases spanning the gap. The CDR3, as DNA: TGTGCCAGCAGTTTTCTCGTTGTGAATGAGCAGTTCTTC. As protein: CASSFLVVNEQFF.

This clonotype was picked up many times. V and J are TRBV11-2 and TRBJ2-3; perhaps TRBD1 as D (5 bases). This CDR3 comprises 15 residues. The V end lost 3 bases, the J end lost 0 bases, and 10 bases lay between the germline ends. Germline V gives CDR1 SGHAT, CDR2 FQNNGV. For the CDR3, the DNA is TGTGCCAGCAGCTTTCAGGCAGGGAGCACAGATACGCAGTATTTT. Its translation is CASSFQAGSTDTQYF.

To note about this clonotype: This may be a read error: a much more frequent sequence differs by one nucleotide. This rearrangement joins TRBV20-1 to TRBJ2-1, with a tentative D call TRBD2 (5 bases). Germline-derived CDR1 and CDR2 are DFQATT and SNEGSKA (reference sequence). This CDR3 has 16 residues. Trimming took 2 bases from V and 0 from J, leaving 14 bases between them. CDR3 loop: CSARSSGSSSYNEQFF. The DNA of the CDR3 is TGCAGTGCTAGATCAAGCGGATCTAGCTCCTACAATGAGCAGTTCTTC.

The genes are TRBV11-3 and TRBJ2-1; D remains unclear. Trimming shortened V by 5 bases and J by 4 bases, and 9 bases separated the two germline ends. Germline lookup yields CDR1 SGHNT and CDR2 YENEEA. This CDR3 has 13 amino acids. DNA for the CDR3: TGTGCCAGCAGCCACGACTGGTACAATGAGCAGTTCTTC. Translating gives CASSHDWYNEQFF.

The chain joins TRBV20-1 to TRBJ2-2; the D gene is possibly TRBD1 (5 bases). Germline CDR1 is DFQATT and CDR2 is SNEGSKA (reference sequence). Trimming took 3 bases from V and 4 from J, leaving 15 bases between them. The CDR3 is made up of 15 amino acids. CDR3 nucleotide sequence: TGCAGTGCTAGGCGTGGGGCGGCGGTCACCGGGGAGCTGTTTTTT. This sequence encodes CSARRGAAVTGELFF.

The chain joins TRBV28 to TRBJ1-5; TRBD1 aligns across 11 bases. The V gene end was trimmed by 5 bases and the J gene end by 6 bases; junction bases not matched to a gene: 9. Germline loops: CDR1 MDHEN, CDR2 SYDVKM. The CDR3 spans 16 residues. The CDR3 spells CASSPPDRGHGQPQHF. The CDR3 DNA reads as TGTGCCAGCAGTCCACCGGACAGGGGGCACGGTCAGCCCCAGCATTTT.

The chain uses TRBV6-1 and TRBJ2-7; no clear D. Trimming removed 7 bases at V and 0 bases at J, with 13 bases between. This CDR3 spans 14 amino acids. Germline assignment: CDR1 MNHNS and CDR2 SASEGT. The CDR3 is CASIFDASSYEQYF. The CDR3 region has the DNA TGTGCCAGCATCTTCGACGCGAGCTCCTACGAGCAGTACTTC.

In nucleotides, the CDR3 is TGCAGTGCGGTAGGATCCAGGCGGGCTACGCAGTATTTT. Its protein product is CSAVGSRRATQYF. The chain employs TRBV20-1 and TRBJ2-3; tentatively, D is TRBD2 (5 bases). In germline, CDR1 is DFQATT, CDR2 SNEGSKA (reference sequence). The CDR3 has 13 residues. V was cut by 6 bases and J by 8 bases, with 18 bases left in between.

This clonotype was counted many times. The chain couples TRBV27 to TRBJ1-1; D is uncertain. The CDR3 spans 12 residues. Trimming cost V 3 bases and J 4 bases, with 6 bases left between them. Germline V gene lookup returns CDR1 MNHEY and CDR2 SMNVEV (reference sequence). The DNA for the CDR3 is TGTGCCAGCAGTTTTGTGGGCACTGAAGCTTTCTTT. Amino acid sequence: CASSFVGTEAFF.

This clonotype has just one count. The chain uses TRBV2 and TRBJ2-1, with 8 bases fitting TRBD2. The V and J ends lost 6 bases and 4 bases, in that order; junction bases with no gene match: 11. The CDR3 is 16 residues long. The germline gives CDR1 SNHLY, CDR2 FYNNEI. The CDR3 region is CASSSLGGARYNEQFF. The CDR3 nucleotides are TGTGCCAGCAGCTCCCTCGGGGGGGCCCGATACAATGAGCAGTTCTTC. Full variable domain (remainder filled in from reference TRBV2 and TRBJ2-1): EPEVTQTPSHQVTQMGQEVILRCVPISNHLYFYWYRQILGQKVEFLVSFYNNEISEKSEIFDDQFSVERPDGSNFTLKIRSTKLEDSAMYFCASSSLGGARYNEQFFGPGTRLTVL.

Of note for this clonotype: Since a much larger clone is just one base distant, this may be a read error. The genes are TRBV6-6 and TRBJ2-7; no definite D call. Germline V gives CDR1 MNHNY, CDR2 SVGAGI (reference sequence). The CDR3 totals 16 residues. Trimming left V 0 bases short and J 0 bases short, with 12 bases between. The CDR3 sequence: CASSYSINAHSYEQYF. The CDR3, as DNA: TGTGCCAGCAGTTACTCGATCAATGCACACTCCTACGAGCAGTACTTC.

This clonotype was recorded at least ten times. The V and J genes are TRBV20-1 and TRBJ2-2; 12 bases agree with TRBD2. V shed 3 bases, J shed 3 bases, and the junction held 11 bases outside the gene matches. The CDR3 loop spans 18 amino acids. The germline V gene has CDR1 DFQATT and CDR2 SNEGSKA (reference sequence). For the CDR3, the DNA is TGCAGTGCTAGTTCCTTCCTAGCGGGAGGGCCTGACACCGGGGAGCTGTTTTTT. As protein: CSASSFLAGGPDTGELFF.

This clonotype was recorded a few times. This chain joins TRBV19 and TRBJ2-1; 11 bases align to TRBD2. This CDR3 contains 15 residues. CDR1 is LNHDA, CDR2 SQIVND, per germline (reference sequence). With V trimmed by 4 bases and J by 9 bases, 8 bases remained unmatched. CDR3 sequence reads: CASSRAASGRIEQFF. The DNA for the CDR3 is TGTGCCAGTAGTAGGGCGGCTAGCGGGAGGATTGAGCAGTTCTTC.

The genes are TRBV29-1 and TRBJ1-2; TRBD1 is a possible D gene (6 bases). CDR3 length: 13 amino acids. CDR1 and CDR2 from the germline V gene are SQVTM and ANQGSEA. V was shortened by 1 base and J by 4 bases, with 10 bases between the two germline ends. The CDR3 reads CSVEVQGVYGYTF. The CDR3 nucleotides are TGCAGCGTTGAAGTACAGGGAGTCTATGGCTACACCTTC. The complete variable domain, with remaining parts taken from reference TRBV29-1 and TRBJ1-2, reads SAVISQKPSRDICQRGTSLTIQCQVDSQVTMMFWYRQQPGQSLTLIATANQGSEATYESGFVIDKFPISRPNLTFSTLTVSNMSPEDSSIYLCSVEVQGVYGYTFGSGTRLTVV.

This clonotype was seen more than once but under ten times. J is TRBJ1-2 and V is TRBV12-3 or TRBV12-4; TRBD1 might be the D (5 bases). There are 14 residues in the CDR3. V dropped 3 bases and J dropped 1 base, with 9 bases sitting between them. CDR3 amino acids: CASSFNRINYGYTF. The CDR3 nucleotides read TGTGCCAGCAGTTTTAACAGGATTAACTATGGCTACACCTTC.